This T cell receptor beta chain was sequenced during a study of shared clonotypes between healthy human individuals. Across the whole study: Aged between 18 and 49, the donors were a couple of women and three men.

About this clone itself: Its antigen remains unidentified. Within the sample, other DNA sequences also encode this same CDR3.

Looked up from germline, CDR1 is GTSNPN and CDR2 is SVGIG (reference sequence). The CDR3 contains 13 residues. V shed 0 bases and J shed 1 base, with 4 bases lying between them. At the deep level, the assay was run. Here immunoSEQ multiplex PCR was the method, and the copy in TCRdb shows in-frame clones only, minus some. Of 1.6 million or so clones listed, roughly 98.5% were seen once; the top ten hold roughly 0.35%. General study findings and limits: Clonotype sharing across a handful of donors was observed for 4% to 6.5% of naive CD4 clonotypes. Tissues were not sampled, only blood, and their repertoires likely differ.

Sequenced: naive CD4+ T cells sorted from blood. The subset: CD45RA+ positively selected. This chain connects TRBV30 to TRBJ1-5; D uncertain. The origin of this receptor is a man aged 25-45 years in good health. In DNA form, the CDR3 reads TGTGCCTGGAGTGTAGCCAGCAATCAGCCCCAGCATTTT. It is translated as CAWSVASNQPQHF.